Listed here is a single TCR beta chain. The antigen remains undetermined. This entry is derived from a study of cytomegalovirus exposure and HLA in healthy donors. This CDR3 spans 13 amino acids. The germline V gene has CDR1 LNHDA and CDR2 SQIVND (reference sequence). V gave up 3 bases and J gave up 10 bases, with 13 bases separating them. The study ran its PCR with 60 Vbeta and 13 Jbeta primers. Libraries were prepared by immunoSEQ multiplex PCR; TCRdb keeps only in-frame clonotypes and omits some of them. The sample records under 150,000 clones, 70% to 80% being singletons. Whole-study results and caveats: A cluster of highly shared sequence variants was likely a sequencing artifact.

Sequences were obtained from PBMCs. The sequence was obtained from a human donor in good health. This chain joins TRBV19 and TRBJ2-1, with D possibly being TRBD2 (5 bases). The chain's CDR3 is CASSMAGLLEQFF. The CDR3 region has the DNA TGTGCCAGTAGTATGGCCGGACTCTTGGAGCAGTTCTTC.